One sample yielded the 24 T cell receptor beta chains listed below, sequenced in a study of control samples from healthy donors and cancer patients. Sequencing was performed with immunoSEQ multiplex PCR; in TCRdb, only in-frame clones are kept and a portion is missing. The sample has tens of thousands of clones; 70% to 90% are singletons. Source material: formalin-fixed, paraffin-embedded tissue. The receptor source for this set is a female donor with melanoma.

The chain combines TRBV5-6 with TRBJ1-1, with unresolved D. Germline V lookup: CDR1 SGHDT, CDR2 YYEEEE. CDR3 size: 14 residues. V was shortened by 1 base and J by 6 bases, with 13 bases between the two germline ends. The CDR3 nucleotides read TGTGCCAGCAGCTTGCTGGAGGGATATTCTGAAGCTTTCTTT. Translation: CASSLLEGYSEAFF.

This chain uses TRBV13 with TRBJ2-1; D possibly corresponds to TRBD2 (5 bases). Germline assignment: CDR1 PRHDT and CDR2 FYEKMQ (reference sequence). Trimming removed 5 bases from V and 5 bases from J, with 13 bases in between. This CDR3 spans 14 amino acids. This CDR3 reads CASSRRNGNNEQFF. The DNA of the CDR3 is TGTGCCAGCAGCCGACGGAACGGGAACAATGAGCAGTTCTTC. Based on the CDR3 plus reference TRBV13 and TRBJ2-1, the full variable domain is AAGVIQSPRHLIKEKRETATLKCYPIPRHDTVYWYQQGPGQDPQFLISFYEKMQSDKGSIPDRFSAQQFSDYHSELNMSSLELGDSALYFCASSRRNGNNEQFFGPGTRLTVL.

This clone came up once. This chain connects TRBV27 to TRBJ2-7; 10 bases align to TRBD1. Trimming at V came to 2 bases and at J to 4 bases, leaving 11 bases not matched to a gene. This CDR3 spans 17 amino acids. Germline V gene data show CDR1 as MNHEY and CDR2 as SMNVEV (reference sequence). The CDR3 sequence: CASSLLTSTGGSYEQYF. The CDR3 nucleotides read TGTGCCAGCAGTTTACTAACCTCGACAGGGGGCTCTTACGAGCAGTACTTC.

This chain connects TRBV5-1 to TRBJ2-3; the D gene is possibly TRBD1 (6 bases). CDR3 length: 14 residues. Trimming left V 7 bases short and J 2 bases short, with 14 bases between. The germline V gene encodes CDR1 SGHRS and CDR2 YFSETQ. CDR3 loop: CASSAGQNTDTQYF. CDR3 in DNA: TGCGCCAGCTCCGCAGGACAGAACACAGATACGCAGTATTTT.

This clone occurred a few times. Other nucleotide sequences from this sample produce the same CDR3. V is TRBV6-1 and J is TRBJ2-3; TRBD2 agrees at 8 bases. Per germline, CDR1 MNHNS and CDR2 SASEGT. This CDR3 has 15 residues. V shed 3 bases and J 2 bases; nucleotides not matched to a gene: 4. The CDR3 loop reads CASSDGGGPTDTQYF. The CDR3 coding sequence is TGTGCCAGCAGTGACGGGGGGGGACCCACAGATACGCAGTATTTT.

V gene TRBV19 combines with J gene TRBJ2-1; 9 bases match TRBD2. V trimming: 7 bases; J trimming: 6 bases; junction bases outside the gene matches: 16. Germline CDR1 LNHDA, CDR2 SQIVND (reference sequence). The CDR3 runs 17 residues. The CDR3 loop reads CASTRTIAGGRVNEQFF. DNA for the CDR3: TGTGCCAGTACCCGAACTATAGCCGGCGGGAGGGTCAATGAGCAGTTCTTC.

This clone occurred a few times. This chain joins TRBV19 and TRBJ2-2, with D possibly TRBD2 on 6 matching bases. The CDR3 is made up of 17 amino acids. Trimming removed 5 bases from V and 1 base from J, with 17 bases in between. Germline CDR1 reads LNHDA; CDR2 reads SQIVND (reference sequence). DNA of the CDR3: TGTGCCAGTAGTCCTATTTTCCTAGCGTTGAACACCGGGGAGCTGTTTTTT. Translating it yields CASSPIFLALNTGELFF.

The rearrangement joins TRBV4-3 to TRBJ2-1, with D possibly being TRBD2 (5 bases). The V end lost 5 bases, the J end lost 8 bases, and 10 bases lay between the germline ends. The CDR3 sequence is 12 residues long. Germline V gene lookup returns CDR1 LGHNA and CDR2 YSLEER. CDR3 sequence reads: CASSGYSDEQFF. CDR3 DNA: TGCGCCAGCAGCGGTTATAGCGATGAGCAGTTCTTC.

The CDR3 loop is CASSFRNDRNTIYF. CDR3 nucleotide sequence: TGTGCCAGCAGCTTTAGGAACGATCGAAACACCATATATTTT. The chain uses TRBV7-9 and TRBJ1-3; D is unclear. V shed 3 bases and J shed 5 bases, with 11 bases lying between them. CDR1 and CDR2 from the germline V gene are SEHNR and FQNEAQ (reference sequence). The CDR3 has 14 amino acids.

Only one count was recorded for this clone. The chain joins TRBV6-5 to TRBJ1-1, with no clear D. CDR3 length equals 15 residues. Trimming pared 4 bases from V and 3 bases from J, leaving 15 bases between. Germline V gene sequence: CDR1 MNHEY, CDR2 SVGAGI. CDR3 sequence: CASSSPTVEDTEAFF. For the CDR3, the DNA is TGTGCCAGCAGTTCCCCGACCGTAGAGGACACTGAAGCTTTCTTT.

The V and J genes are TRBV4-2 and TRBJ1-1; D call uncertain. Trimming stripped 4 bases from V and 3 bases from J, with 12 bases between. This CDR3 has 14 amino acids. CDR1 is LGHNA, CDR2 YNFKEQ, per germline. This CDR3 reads CASSRAGMYTEAFF. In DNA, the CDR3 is TGTGCCAGCAGCCGAGCGGGGATGTACACTGAAGCTTTCTTT.

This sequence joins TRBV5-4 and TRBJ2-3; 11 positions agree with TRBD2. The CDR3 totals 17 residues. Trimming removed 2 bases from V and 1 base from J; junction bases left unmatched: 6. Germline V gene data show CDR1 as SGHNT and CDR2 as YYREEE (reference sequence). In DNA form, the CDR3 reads TGTGCCAGCAGCTTAACTAGCGGGAGATCCGGCACAGATACGCAGTATTTT. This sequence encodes CASSLTSGRSGTDTQYF.

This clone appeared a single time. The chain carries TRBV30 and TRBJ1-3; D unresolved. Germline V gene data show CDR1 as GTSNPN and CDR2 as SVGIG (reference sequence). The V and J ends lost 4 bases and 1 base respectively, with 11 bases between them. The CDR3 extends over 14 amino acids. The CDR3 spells CAWTRANSGNTIYF. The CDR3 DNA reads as TGTGCCTGGACTCGGGCGAATTCTGGAAACACCATATATTTT. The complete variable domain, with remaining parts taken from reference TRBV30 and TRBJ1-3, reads SQTIHQWPATLVQPVGSPLSLECTVEGTSNPNLYWYRQAAGRGLQLLFYSVGIGQISSEVPQNLSASRPQDRQFILSSKKLLLSDSGFYLCAWTRANSGNTIYFGEGSWLTVV.

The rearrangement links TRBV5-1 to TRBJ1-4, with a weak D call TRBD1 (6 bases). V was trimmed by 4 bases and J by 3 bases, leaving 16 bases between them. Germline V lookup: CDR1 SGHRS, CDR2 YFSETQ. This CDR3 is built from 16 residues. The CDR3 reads CASSQRAGAANEKLFF. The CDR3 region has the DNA TGCGCCAGCAGCCAGCGGGCAGGGGCGGCTAATGAAAAACTGTTTTTT. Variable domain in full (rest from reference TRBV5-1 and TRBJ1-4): KAGVTQTPRYLIKTRGQQVTLSCSPISGHRSVSWYQQTPGQGLQFLFEYFSETQRNKGNFPGRFSGRQFSNSRSEMNVSTLELGDSALYLCASSQRAGAANEKLFFGSGTQLSVL.

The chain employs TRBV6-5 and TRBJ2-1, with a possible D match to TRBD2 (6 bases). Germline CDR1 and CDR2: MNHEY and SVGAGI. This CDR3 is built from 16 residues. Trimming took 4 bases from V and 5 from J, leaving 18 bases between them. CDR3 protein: CASSFTSRRFDNEQFF. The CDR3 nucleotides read TGTGCCAGCAGTTTTACTAGCAGGAGGTTCGACAATGAGCAGTTCTTC.

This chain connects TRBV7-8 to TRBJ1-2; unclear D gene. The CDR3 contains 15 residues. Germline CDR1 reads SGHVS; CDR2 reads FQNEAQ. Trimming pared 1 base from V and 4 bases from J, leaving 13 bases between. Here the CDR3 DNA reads TGTGCCAGCAGCTTAGTTGGCGGATACTCCTATGGCTACACCTTC. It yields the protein CASSLVGGYSYGYTF.

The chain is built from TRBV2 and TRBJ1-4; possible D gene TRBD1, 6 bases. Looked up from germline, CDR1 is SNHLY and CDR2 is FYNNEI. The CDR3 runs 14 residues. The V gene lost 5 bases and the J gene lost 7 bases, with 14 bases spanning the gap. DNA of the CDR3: TGTGCCAGCAGTACCGACAGGCGAGGTGAAAAACTGTTTTTT. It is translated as CASSTDRRGEKLFF.

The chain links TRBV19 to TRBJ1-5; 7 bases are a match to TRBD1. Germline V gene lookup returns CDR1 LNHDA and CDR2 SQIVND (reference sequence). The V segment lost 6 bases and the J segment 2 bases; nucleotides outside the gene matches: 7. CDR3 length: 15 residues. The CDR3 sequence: CASRLGGKGNQPQHF. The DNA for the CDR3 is TGTGCCAGTAGGCTAGGGGGCAAGGGCAATCAGCCCCAGCATTTT.

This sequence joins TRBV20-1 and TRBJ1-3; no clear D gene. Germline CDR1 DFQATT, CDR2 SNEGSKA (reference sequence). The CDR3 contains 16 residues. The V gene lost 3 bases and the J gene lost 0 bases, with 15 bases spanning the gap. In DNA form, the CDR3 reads TGCAGTGCTAGTTCGGTCCGTCGTTCCTCTGGAAACACCATATATTTT. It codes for CSASSVRRSSGNTIYF.

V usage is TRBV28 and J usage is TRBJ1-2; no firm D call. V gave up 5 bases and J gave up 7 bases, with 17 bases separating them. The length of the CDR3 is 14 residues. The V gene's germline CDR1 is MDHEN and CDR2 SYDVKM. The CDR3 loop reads CASSTPSETIGYTF. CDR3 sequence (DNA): TGTGCCAGCAGTACCCCATCCGAGACTATTGGCTACACCTTC.

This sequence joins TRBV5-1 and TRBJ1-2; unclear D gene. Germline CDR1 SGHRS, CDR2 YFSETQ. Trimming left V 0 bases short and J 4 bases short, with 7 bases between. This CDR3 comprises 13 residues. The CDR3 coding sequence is TGCGCCAGCAGCTTGGGGCAGCTCTATGGCTACACCTTC. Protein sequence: CASSLGQLYGYTF.

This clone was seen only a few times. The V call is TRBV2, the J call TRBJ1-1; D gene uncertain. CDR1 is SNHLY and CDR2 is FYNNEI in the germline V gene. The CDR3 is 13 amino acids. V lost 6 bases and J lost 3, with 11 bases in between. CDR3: CASRLNRDTEAFF. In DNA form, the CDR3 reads TGTGCCAGCAGACTCAATCGGGACACTGAAGCTTTCTTT.

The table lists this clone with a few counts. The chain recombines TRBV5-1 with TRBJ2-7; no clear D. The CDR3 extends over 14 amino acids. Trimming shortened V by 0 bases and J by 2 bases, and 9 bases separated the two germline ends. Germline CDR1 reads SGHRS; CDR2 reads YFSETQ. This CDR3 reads CASSLGLFTYEQYF. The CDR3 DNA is TGCGCCAGCAGCTTGGGTCTTTTCACCTACGAGCAGTACTTC.

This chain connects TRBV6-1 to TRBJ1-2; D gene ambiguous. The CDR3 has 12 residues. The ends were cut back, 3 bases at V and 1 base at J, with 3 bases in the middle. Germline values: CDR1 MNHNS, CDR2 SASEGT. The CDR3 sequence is CASSEGNYGYTF. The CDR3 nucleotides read TGTGCCAGCAGTGAGGGTAACTATGGCTACACCTTC.